This TCR beta chain was sequenced during a study of glioma-infiltrating T cells after dendritic cell vaccination. The immunoSEQ assay amplified TCRB CDR3 from up to 2 ug DNA. Amplification used 60 V beta primers and 13 J beta primers. Measured with immunoSEQ multiplex PCR; TCRdb has only the in-frame clones, and not every one. The sample consists of about 92,000 clones, about nine tenths of them appearing once. The CDR3 runs 16 residues. Germline CDR1 and CDR2: SGHRS and YFSETQ. V gave up 6 bases and J gave up 7 bases, with 25 bases separating them. No glioblastoma patient carried an isocitrate dehydrogenase mutation.

Specimen: blood, collected before dendritic cell vaccination. V gene TRBV5-1 combines with J gene TRBJ1-1; no clear D gene. This TCR came from a human donor with glioblastoma. CDR3 sequence (DNA): TGCGCCAGCAATGTTGGTGACGGAGGGCGAAGTAGTGAAGCTTTCTTT. Its translation: CASNVGDGGRSSEAFF.